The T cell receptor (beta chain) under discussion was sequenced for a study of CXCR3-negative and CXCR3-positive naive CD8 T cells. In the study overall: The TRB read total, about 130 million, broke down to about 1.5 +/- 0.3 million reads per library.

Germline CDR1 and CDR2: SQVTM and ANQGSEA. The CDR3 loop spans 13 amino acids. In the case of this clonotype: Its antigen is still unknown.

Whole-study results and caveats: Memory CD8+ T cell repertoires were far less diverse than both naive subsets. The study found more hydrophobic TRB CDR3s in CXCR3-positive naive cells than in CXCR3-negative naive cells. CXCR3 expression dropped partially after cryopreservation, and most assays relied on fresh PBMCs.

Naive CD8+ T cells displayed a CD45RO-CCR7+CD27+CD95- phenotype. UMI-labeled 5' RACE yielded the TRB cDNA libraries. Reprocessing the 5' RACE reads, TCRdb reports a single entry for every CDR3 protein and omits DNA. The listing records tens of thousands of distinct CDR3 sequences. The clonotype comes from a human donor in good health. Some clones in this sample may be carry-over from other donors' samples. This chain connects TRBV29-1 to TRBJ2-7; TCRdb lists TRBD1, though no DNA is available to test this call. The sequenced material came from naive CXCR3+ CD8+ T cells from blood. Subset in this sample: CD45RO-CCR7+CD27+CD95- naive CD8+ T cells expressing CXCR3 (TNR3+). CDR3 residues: CSARQGTSDEQYF.